A selection of T cell receptor beta chains follows, all from one sample in a study of long-term antiretroviral therapy in people with HIV. The protocol was immunoSEQ multiplex PCR, while the TCRdb copy is restricted to in-frame clones and leaves out a portion. The sample holds roughly 28,000 clones, 85% to 90% seen once. Source: unsorted PBMCs, taken 1.8 years after starting antiretroviral therapy. The source of these receptors is a woman aged 18 to 35 with HIV. The conserved cysteine and the conserved F or W are not part of the CDR3 here. Rows give clone size only sometimes, using once, few, many, or a class for an expanded clone.

ASRGNRGAYEQY	TRBV2	12	-
ASSLVEGSRNGYT	TRBV5-1	13	few
ASSVDQAAYEQY	TRBV9	12	-
ASSQDFLVSLLASTDTQY	TRBV14	18	-
ASSLTKGGGIDEQY	TRBV14	14	-
ASSELAGGQETQY	TRBV6-1	13	-
SGGTSETQY	TRBV20-1	9	-
ATSSRDSNQPQH	TRBV15	12	once
ASSPLGMHEQY	TRBV28	11	-
ASSGLSNRNTIY	TRBV9	12	-
ASRTGTQETQY	TRBV10-1	11	-
ASSSPGKDIQY	TRBV7-9	11	-
ASRLYLSNQPQH	TRBV28	12	few
ASSYLGTDTQY	TRBV6-5	11	-
ASSSSNEKLF	TRBV5-4	10	-
ASSLQTGARTEAF	TRBV7-9	13	medium-sized
AISDRDRVGNTIY	TRBV10-3	13	-
ASSFPGRIGELF	TRBV28	12	once
ASSEIWDASYEQY	TRBV2	13	-
ASSSNTIY	TRBV28	8	-
ASSPGQDYEQY	TRBV6-5	11	once
ASSPVDRGGQPQH	TRBV28	13	-
ASSPRLGEDTQY	TRBV7-3	12	-
ASSSGDRGDSPLH	TRBV5-6	13	-
ASRSQGPNEKLF	TRBV19	12	-
ASSQESLVNTEAF	TRBV4-1	13	-
ASSIGAGDTREQY	TRBV19	13	-
ASSFWSNQPQH	TRBV27	11	-
ASRPTRLAGGETQY	TRBV18	14	-
ASSLQGQNSPLH	TRBV11-2	12	-
ASSLQVGETQY	TRBV5-1	11	-
AWSRQVSEKLF	TRBV30	11	-
ASKMGVSTEAF	TRBV19	11	-
ASSHIPGQIYEQY	TRBV4-1	13	-
ASSLTGSNQPQH	TRBV7-3	12	-
ASTPGSVRAGDTQY	TRBV7-2	14	-
ASSYSRTGELF	TRBV6-5	11	-
ASSVSSRQDPVEAF	TRBV9	14	-
ASSLAGSELEQELDQPQH	TRBV5-1	18	-
ASSSPATPWETQY	TRBV4-2	13	-
ASSWMTGTAGEQY	TRBV7-2	13	-
SARDPFEQY	TRBV20-1	9	-
ASSPSRLAGVLSYEQY	TRBV14	16	-